This T cell receptor beta chain was found in a study of blood T cell repertoires in COVID-19. About the study: Researchers got acute and convalescent COVID-19 samples from the United States, Italy and Spain.

Per the original methods: Estimation of nucleated cell counts relied on the amplification of reference gene primers. Sequencing used immunoSEQ multiplex PCR; TCRdb keeps in-frame clones, though not all of them. For V, J and clone size, that table is used; D and trimming come from the DNA. The sample has 180,000 or so clones, 70% to 85% seen once. The CDR3 sequence is 15 residues long. Looked up from germline, CDR1 is SGHTS and CDR2 is YDEGEE. Unmatched junction bases numbered 7, after V lost 4 bases and J lost 6 bases. The receptor's source is a man aged 55-75 years who had recovered from COVID-19. Sequencing was carried out using peripheral blood. The chain combines TRBV5-8 with TRBJ1-6; 7 bases align to TRBD1. CDR3 region: CASSQRTGANSPLHF. The CDR3 DNA reads as TGTGCCAGCAGCCAAAGGACAGGCGCTAATTCACCCCTCCACTTT.